This passage covers 24 T cell receptor beta chains from one sample sequenced in a study of T-cell memory formation after mild COVID-19. TCRdb re-called the 5' RACE reads with MiXCR, one entry per CDR3 protein. The top ten clones hold roughly 7.7% of a sample with 550,000 to 650,000 distinct CDR3 sequences, around a sixth of them seen once. The sequencing input was PBMCs or a T cell subset sorted from them (not recorded which). The receptors were sampled from an adult woman who had mild COVID-19 (a few samples of this study predate the infection). Cell type and time point are not known.

In its sample, this clonotype was seen a few times. This chain links TRBV12-3 or TRBV12-4 with TRBJ2-7; D is possibly TRBD2 (5 bases). Trimming removed 2 bases from V and 7 bases from J, with 18 bases in between. The CDR3 extends over 15 amino acids. The CDR3 bases are TGTGCCAGCAGTTTATACCCCGGTGTCCGGAGGGAGCAGTACTTC. Protein sequence: CASSLYPGVRREQYF.

The table lists this clonotype with a few counts. The chain joins TRBV19 to TRBJ1-2, with D unclear. CDR3 length: 12 residues. V dropped 2 bases and J dropped 4 bases, with 5 bases sitting between them. The germline gives CDR1 LNHDA, CDR2 SQIVND (reference sequence). The CDR3: CASSIPAYGYTF. The CDR3 DNA follows: TGTGCCAGTAGTATACCCGCCTATGGCTACACCTTC.

The V and J genes are TRBV3-1 and TRBJ2-2; 8 nucleotides match TRBD2. J lost 0 bases, V lost 6 bases, and 3 bases had no gene match. Germline V gene data show CDR1 as LGHDT and CDR2 as YNNKEL (reference sequence). The CDR3 is 15 amino acids. The CDR3 coding sequence is TGTGCCAGCAGGGGCGGGGGGACGAACACCGGGGAGCTGTTTTTT. This encodes CASRGGGTNTGELFF.

This clonotype was recorded a few times. The V call is TRBV7-2, the J call TRBJ1-2, with a tentative D call TRBD1 (5 bases). Trimming left V 5 bases short and J 14 bases short, with 18 bases between. This CDR3 region has 12 residues. The germline CDR1 and CDR2 sequences are SGHTA and FQGNSA. The CDR3 nucleotides are TGTGCCAGCAGCACTGGCGGGACGGCGGGTACCTTC. The encoded protein is CASSTGGTAGTF.

The chain is built from TRBV15 and TRBJ2-1, with TRBD2 matching 13 bases. Germline CDR1 is LNHNV and CDR2 is YYDKDF (reference sequence). The CDR3 is made up of 15 amino acids. V gave up 5 bases and J gave up 10 bases; unmatched junction bases: 8. The DNA of the CDR3 is TGTGCCACCAGCTCCCGACTAGCGGGGGGTGTGGAGCAGTTCTTC. This encodes CATSSRLAGGVEQFF. Combining the CDR3 with reference TRBV15 and TRBJ2-1 gives the whole variable domain DAMVIQNPRYQVTQFGKPVTLSCSQTLNHNVMYWYQQKSSQAPKLLFHYYDKDFNNEADTPDNFQSRRPNTSFCFLDIRSPGLGDTAMYLCATSSRLAGGVEQFFGPGTRLTVL.

This clonotype has more than one count but fewer than ten. This chain links TRBV20-1 with TRBJ2-4; no clear D. The germline gives CDR1 DFQATT, CDR2 SNEGSKA (reference sequence). This CDR3 spans 16 amino acids. V lost 0 bases to trimming and J lost 0 bases, with 12 bases between them. In DNA form, the CDR3 reads TGCAGTGCTAGAGATGGCAGTCCGCGAGCCAAAAACATTCAGTACTTC. This codes for CSARDGSPRAKNIQYF.

The genes are TRBV28 and TRBJ1-4; TRBD1 aligns across 10 bases. V was clipped by 4 bases and J by 3 bases; unmatched bases: 5. The CDR3 runs to 16 residues. CDR1 and CDR2 (germline): MDHEN, SYDVKM. As DNA, the CDR3 is TGTGCCAGCAGTTCCCGGGACAGGGGACCTAATGAAAAACTGTTTTTT. Its protein is CASSSRDRGPNEKLFF.

The rearrangement uses TRBV3-1 and TRBJ1-2; perhaps TRBD1 as D (5 bases). Trimming took off 2 bases at V and 0 bases at J, with 10 bases between the two ends. The CDR3 contains 15 residues. Germline CDR1 LGHDT, CDR2 YNNKEL (reference sequence). The CDR3 loop reads CASSQQTDPNYGYTF. The DNA for the CDR3 is TGTGCCAGCAGCCAACAGACAGACCCTAACTATGGCTACACCTTC.

A single count supports this clonotype. The CDR3 protein is CASSFGTGVDYEQYF. CDR3 nucleotides: TGTGCCAGCAGCTTCGGGACAGGGGTTGACTACGAGCAGTACTTC. The chain carries TRBV5-4 and TRBJ2-7; TRBD1 matches at 10 bases. Losses at the gene ends were 2 bases for V and 3 bases for J; bases not matched to a gene: 5. The CDR3 sequence is 15 residues long. The germline CDR1 and CDR2 sequences are SGHNT and YYREEE (reference sequence).

This clonotype occurred a few times. The chain has TRBV20-1 and TRBJ2-1; 8 bases are shared with TRBD2. Per the germline V gene, CDR1 is DFQATT and CDR2 is SNEGSKA (reference sequence). The CDR3 loop spans 15 amino acids. V was pared by 2 bases and J by 7 bases, with 10 bases of the junction left unmatched. The CDR3 nucleotides are TGCAGTGCTAGACCGGGGGGGGCCTCGTATAATGAGCAGTTCTTC. This sequence encodes CSARPGGASYNEQFF.

The chain recombines TRBV24-1 with TRBJ2-7, with D possibly TRBD1 on 5 matching bases. Trimming cost V 3 bases and J 3 bases, with 8 bases left between them. The CDR3 is 13 amino acids. The germline V gene encodes CDR1 KGHDR and CDR2 SFDVKD. This CDR3 is CATSDTTGYEQYF. The CDR3 DNA reads TGTGCCACCAGTGATACTACAGGCTACGAGCAGTACTTC.

V is TRBV5-1 and J is TRBJ2-2, with D maybe TRBD1 (6 bases). V was pared by 4 bases and J by 4 bases, with 11 bases between. Germline V gene data show CDR1 as SGHRS and CDR2 as YFSETQ. The length of the CDR3 is 14 residues. The DNA of the CDR3 is TGCGCCAGCAGCCTAACAGGGACCACCGGGGAGCTGTTTTTT. Amino acids: CASSLTGTTGELFF.

The rearrangement links TRBV20-1 to TRBJ2-3; a possible D gene is TRBD2 (5 bases). This CDR3 has 14 amino acids. Trimming removed 6 bases at V and 1 base at J, with 14 bases between. Germline CDR1 and CDR2: DFQATT and SNEGSKA (reference sequence). The CDR3 is CSAHSRAGTDTQYF. The CDR3 bases are TGCAGTGCGCACTCGCGGGCCGGCACAGATACGCAGTATTTT.

In this sample, this clonotype turned up a few times. The rearrangement joins TRBV24-1 to TRBJ2-1; TRBD2 agrees at 11 bases. The germline V gene encodes CDR1 KGHDR and CDR2 SFDVKD. V trimming: 1 base; J trimming: 8 bases; junction bases outside the gene matches: 9. The CDR3 has 17 residues. This chain's CDR3 is CATSDLGLAGGFDEQFF. The CDR3 DNA is TGTGCCACCAGTGATTTAGGCCTAGCGGGAGGATTCGATGAGCAGTTCTTC.

V gene TRBV29-1 combines with J gene TRBJ2-7; TRBD1 aligns across 8 bases. J lost 3 bases, V lost 7 bases, and 8 bases had no gene match. Germline V gives CDR1 SQVTM, CDR2 ANQGSEA. The CDR3 runs to 13 residues. The CDR3 is CSGIGQGNYEQYF. The CDR3 DNA reads TGCAGCGGGATTGGACAGGGCAACTACGAGCAGTACTTC.

V and J are TRBV4-3 and TRBJ2-1, with TRBD2 matching over 11 bases. V was clipped by 0 bases and J by 2 bases; unmatched bases: 9. Germline V gene lookup returns CDR1 LGHNA and CDR2 YSLEER. CDR3 length: 19 amino acids. CDR3 coding DNA: TGCGCCAGCAGCCAAGAGACTCCTAGCGGGAGGCCAACCTACAATGAGCAGTTCTTC. Residues: CASSQETPSGRPTYNEQFF.

The chain couples TRBV12-3 or TRBV12-4 to TRBJ2-3; 8 bases fit TRBD2. CDR3 size: 20 residues. V lost 4 bases and J lost 6; bases outside the gene matches: 24. The CDR3 is CASSSRLGSGAVWVSDTQYF. CDR3 nucleotide sequence: TGTGCCAGCAGTTCCCGCCTGGGTAGCGGGGCGGTTTGGGTTTCCGATACGCAGTATTTT.

This clonotype occurred a few times. The rearrangement links TRBV12-3 or TRBV12-4 to TRBJ1-1; D gene uncertain. The length of the CDR3 is 14 residues. The ends were cut back, 5 bases at V and 4 bases at J, with 14 bases in the middle. The CDR3, as DNA: TGTGCCAGCAGTCGCGGGAGGTTTGGCACTGAAGCTTTCTTT. This translates into CASSRGRFGTEAFF.

The chain is built from TRBV6-5 and TRBJ2-6; a possible D gene is TRBD1 (5 bases). The CDR3 is 16 amino acids. CDR1 is MNHEY, CDR2 SVGAGI, per germline. V lost 8 bases and J 0 bases, leaving 14 bases between the germline ends. In nucleotides, the CDR3 is TGTGCCAGCGGAAATACAGGCGGCTCTGGGGCCAACGTCCTGACTTTC. As protein: CASGNTGGSGANVLTF.

The chain is built from TRBV9 and TRBJ1-1, with a weak D call TRBD1 (5 bases). The V gene's germline CDR1 is SGDLS and CDR2 YYNGEE. The CDR3 sequence is 16 residues long. V was trimmed by 0 bases and J by 4 bases, leaving 16 bases between them. The chain's CDR3 is CASSVDPLGVATEAFF. DNA for the CDR3: TGTGCCAGCAGCGTAGATCCCTTAGGGGTCGCCACTGAAGCTTTCTTT.

This chain links TRBV7-9 with TRBJ1-2; no reliable D call. Trimming took off 2 bases at V and 8 bases at J, with 15 bases between the two ends. This CDR3 region has 14 residues. Germline V CDR1 and CDR2: SEHNR, FQNEAQ (reference sequence). This CDR3 reads CASSLSLVGGGYTF. The DNA for the CDR3 is TGTGCCAGCAGCTTATCCTTGGTCGGAGGCGGCTACACCTTC.

This clonotype was seen a few times. The chain combines TRBV6-1 with TRBJ1-5; 9 bases are shared with TRBD1. Trimming removed 5 bases from V and 2 bases from J; junction bases left unmatched: 4. There are 15 residues in the CDR3. In germline, CDR1 is MNHNS, CDR2 SASEGT. CDR3 residues: CASSRDRAGNQPQHF. The CDR3 DNA reads as TGTGCCAGCAGTCGGGACAGGGCTGGCAATCAGCCCCAGCATTTT.

Only a few counts were recorded for this clonotype. The genes are TRBV6-5 and TRBJ2-2; TRBD2 is a possible D gene (6 bases). The ends were cut back, 8 bases at V and 2 bases at J, with 12 bases in the middle. This CDR3 contains 14 residues. Per the germline V gene, CDR1 is MNHEY and CDR2 is SVGAGI. CDR3 nucleotides: TGTGCCAGCCGTTCGGGGGTAAACACCGGGGAGCTGTTTTTT. It translates to CASRSGVNTGELFF.

The genes are TRBV7-8 and TRBJ2-1, with a possible D match to TRBD2 (7 bases). The germline V gene encodes CDR1 SGHVS and CDR2 FQNEAQ. Trimming stripped 4 bases from V and 9 bases from J, with 19 bases between. The CDR3 loop spans 15 amino acids. DNA of the CDR3: TGTGCCAGCAGCTCCAGGACTAGGGGGGTCGCTGAGCAGTTCTTC. Residues: CASSSRTRGVAEQFF.